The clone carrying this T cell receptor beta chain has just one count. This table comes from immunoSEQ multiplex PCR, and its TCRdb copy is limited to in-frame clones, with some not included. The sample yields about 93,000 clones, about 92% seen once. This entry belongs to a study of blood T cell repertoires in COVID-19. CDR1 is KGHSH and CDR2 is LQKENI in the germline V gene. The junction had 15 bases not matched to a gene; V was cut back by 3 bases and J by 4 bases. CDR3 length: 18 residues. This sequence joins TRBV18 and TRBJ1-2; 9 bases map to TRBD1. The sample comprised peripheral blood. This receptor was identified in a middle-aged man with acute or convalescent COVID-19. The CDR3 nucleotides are TGTGCCAGCTCACCGATAACCGGGACAGGGAGTAGAAGCTATGGCTACACCTTC. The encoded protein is CASSPITGTGSRSYGYTF.